This TCR beta chain comes out of a study of PD-1 blockade in classical Hodgkin lymphoma. TCRdb's copy holds only in-frame clones and misses some; the assay was immunoSEQ multiplex PCR. The sample includes approximately 13,000 clones, approximately 77% of them seen just once. Germline CDR1 reads SGHDN; CDR2 reads FVKESK. V dropped 4 bases and J dropped 5 bases, with 11 bases sitting between them. The CDR3 contains 13 residues. This clone has a handful of counts. What it binds is not known. No patient escaped relapse after autologous stem cell transplantation, and brentuximab vedotin exposure varied. Overall study results and limits: Possibly reflecting disease activity or prior therapy, repertoire differences have causes that remain undefined.

The V call is TRBV14, the J call TRBJ1-2, with D uncertain. The sequence derives from a human donor with classical Hodgkin lymphoma. Specimen: peripheral blood mononuclear cells (PBMCs), collected at baseline. The CDR3 protein is CASSLSTDYGYTF. In DNA, the CDR3 is TGTGCCAGCAGCCTTTCGACGGATTATGGCTACACCTTC.